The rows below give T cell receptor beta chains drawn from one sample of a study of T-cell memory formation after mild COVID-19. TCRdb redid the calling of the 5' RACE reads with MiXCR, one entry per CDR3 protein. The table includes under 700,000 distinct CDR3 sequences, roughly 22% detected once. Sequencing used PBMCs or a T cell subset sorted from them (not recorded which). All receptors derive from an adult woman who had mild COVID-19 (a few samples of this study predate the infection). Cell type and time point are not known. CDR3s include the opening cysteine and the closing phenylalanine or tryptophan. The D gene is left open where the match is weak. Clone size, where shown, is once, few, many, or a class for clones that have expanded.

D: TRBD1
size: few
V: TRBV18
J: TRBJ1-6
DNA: TGTGCCAGCTCGACTACAGGGGCTGGGAATTCACCCCTCCACTTT
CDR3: CASSTTGAGNSPLHF

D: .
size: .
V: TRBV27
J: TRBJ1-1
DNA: TGTGCCAGCAGTCTTCTAGGGTGGGGTGGGGAGAACACTGAAGCTTTCTTT
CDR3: CASSLLGWGGENTEAFF

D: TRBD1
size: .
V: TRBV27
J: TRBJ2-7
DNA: TGTGCCAGCAGTTTCCAGGGGGATGTGAAGGTCTACGAGCAGTACTTC
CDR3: CASSFQGDVKVYEQYF

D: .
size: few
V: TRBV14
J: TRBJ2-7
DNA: TGTGCCAGCAGCCAGTCGGGGGCCGAGCAGTACTTC
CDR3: CASSQSGAEQYF

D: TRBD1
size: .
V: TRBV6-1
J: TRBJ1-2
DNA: TGTGCCAGCAGATTAAGGGGGCGGGATATGGGCTACACCTTC
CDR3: CASRLRGRDMGYTF

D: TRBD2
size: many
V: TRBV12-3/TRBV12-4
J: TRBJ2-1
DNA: TGTGCCAGCAGTCCAACGGGACTAGCGGGGAACGAGCAGTTCTTC
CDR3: CASSPTGLAGNEQFF

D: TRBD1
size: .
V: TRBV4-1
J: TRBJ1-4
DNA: TGCGCCAGCAGCCAAAACCGGGACAGGGCCGTAAAACTGTTTTTT
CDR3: CASSQNRDRAVKLFF

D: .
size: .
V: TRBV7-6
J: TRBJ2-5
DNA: TGTGCCAGCAGCTTAATGGGGGGACAGACCCAGTACTTC
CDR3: CASSLMGGQTQYF

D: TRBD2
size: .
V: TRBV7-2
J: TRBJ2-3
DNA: TGTGCCAGCAGCTTAACTAGCGGGATTATCCCAATTCGCACAGATACGCAGTATTTT
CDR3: CASSLTSGIIPIRTDTQYF

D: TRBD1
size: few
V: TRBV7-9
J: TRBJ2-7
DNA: TGTGCCAGCAGCATTGACAGGGCCCAAGAGCAGTACTTC
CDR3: CASSIDRAQEQYF

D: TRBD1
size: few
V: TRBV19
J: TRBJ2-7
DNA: TGTGCCAGTAGTATCGGACAGGGGTTCTCCTACGAGCAGTACTTC
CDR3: CASSIGQGFSYEQYF

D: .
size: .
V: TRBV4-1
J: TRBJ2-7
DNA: TGCGCCAGCAGCCACCCTGGGGGGACCACCTACGAGCAGTACTTC
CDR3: CASSHPGGTTYEQYF

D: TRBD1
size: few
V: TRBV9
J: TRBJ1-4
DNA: TGTGCCAGCAGCGGTCACGGACAGGGAACAACTAATGAAAAACTGTTTTTT
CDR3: CASSGHGQGTTNEKLFF

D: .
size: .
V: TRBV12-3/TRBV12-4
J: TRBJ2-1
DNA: TGTGCCAGCAGTCCTATGGGGGGACTGAGGAATGAGCAGTTCTTC
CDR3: CASSPMGGLRNEQFF

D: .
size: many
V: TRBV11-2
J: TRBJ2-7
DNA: TGTGCCAGCAGCTTTCCGACACAGGCCTACGAGCAGTACTTC
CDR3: CASSFPTQAYEQYF

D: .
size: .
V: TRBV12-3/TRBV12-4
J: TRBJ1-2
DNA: TGTGCCAGCAGTGTCTACAGGGCTACTAACTATGGCTACACCTTC
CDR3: CASSVYRATNYGYTF

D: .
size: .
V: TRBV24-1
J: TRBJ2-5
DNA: TGTGCCACCAGTGACTCTCGGAGGGAATCGCAAGAGACCCAGTACTTC
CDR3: CATSDSRRESQETQYF

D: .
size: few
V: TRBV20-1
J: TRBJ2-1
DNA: TGCAGTGCTAGGGCCAGGTCCCTCAATGAGCAGTTCTTC
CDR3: CSARARSLNEQFF

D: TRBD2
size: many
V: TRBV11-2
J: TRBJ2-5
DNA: TGTGCCAGCAGCTTATGGGGACTAGCGGAAGAGACCCAGTACTTC
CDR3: CASSLWGLAEETQYF

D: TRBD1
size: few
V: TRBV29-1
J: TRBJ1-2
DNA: TGCAGCGTTTCCGGACAGGGTCTTTCGTATGGCTACACCTTC
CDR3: CSVSGQGLSYGYTF

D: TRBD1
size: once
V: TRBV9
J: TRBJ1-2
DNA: TGTGCCAGCAGCGACCGATCCCGGGACAGGGGGCGCGATGGCTACACCTTC
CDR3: CASSDRSRDRGRDGYTF

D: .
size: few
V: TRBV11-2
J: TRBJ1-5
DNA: TGTGCCAGCAGCTTAGGGTCCAGCCTCTATAGCAATCAGCCCCAGCATTTT
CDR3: CASSLGSSLYSNQPQHF

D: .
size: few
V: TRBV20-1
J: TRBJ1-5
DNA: TGCAGTGCTCGGGGACAAGGCGGCCAGTCTGGGAATCAGCCCCAGCATTTT
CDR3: CSARGQGGQSGNQPQHF

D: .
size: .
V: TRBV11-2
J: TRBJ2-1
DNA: TGTGCCAGCAGCTTAATTGGACTTTCCTACAATGAGCAGTTCTTC
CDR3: CASSLIGLSYNEQFF

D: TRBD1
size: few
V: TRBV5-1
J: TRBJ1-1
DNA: TGCGCCAGCAGCCCAGATGCCCGGGACAGGGATGAAGCTTTCTTT
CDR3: CASSPDARDRDEAFF

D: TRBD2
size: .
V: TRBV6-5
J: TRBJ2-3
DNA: TGTGCCAGCAGTTACCGGAGGGTAGCGGGGGGGTCAGATACGCAGTATTTT
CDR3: CASSYRRVAGGSDTQYF

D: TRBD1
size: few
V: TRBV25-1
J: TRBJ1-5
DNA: TGTGCCAGCAGCAGGGGGAATGAGCCCCAGCATTTT
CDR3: CASSRGNEPQHF

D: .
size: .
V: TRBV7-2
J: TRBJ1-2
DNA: TGTGCCAGCAGCCCTCCAGACCGCCTGAACACCTTC
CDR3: CASSPPDRLNTF

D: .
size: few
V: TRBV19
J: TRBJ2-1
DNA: TGTGCCAGTAGTGGAACAGGGAGCTCCTACAATGAGCAGTTCTTC
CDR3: CASSGTGSSYNEQFF

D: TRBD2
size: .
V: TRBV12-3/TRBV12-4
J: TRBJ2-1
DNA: TGTGCCAGCAGTTGGACTAGCGGGGGACGCAATGAGCAGTTCTTC
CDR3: CASSWTSGGRNEQFF

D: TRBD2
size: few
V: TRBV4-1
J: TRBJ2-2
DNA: TGCGCCAGCAGCCAAGATAGTCTAGCGGGGGACACCGGGGAGCTGTTTTTT
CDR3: CASSQDSLAGDTGELFF

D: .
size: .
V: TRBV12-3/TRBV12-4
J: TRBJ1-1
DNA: TGTGCCAGCAGTTCTCAGACAGGAAACACTGAAGCTTTCTTT
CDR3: CASSSQTGNTEAFF

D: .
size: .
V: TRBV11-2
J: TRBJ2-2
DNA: TGTGCCAGCAGCCTAAAGACTGGCACCGGGGAGCTGTTTTTT
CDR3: CASSLKTGTGELFF

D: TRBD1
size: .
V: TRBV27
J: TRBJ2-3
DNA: TGTGCCAGCAGTTTCACAGGGGGCTCCCTCCTCACAGATACGCAGTATTTT
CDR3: CASSFTGGSLLTDTQYF

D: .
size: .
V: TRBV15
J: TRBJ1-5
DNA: TGTGCCACCTCCAGCGTCGGCAATCAGCCCCAGCATTTT
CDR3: CATSSVGNQPQHF

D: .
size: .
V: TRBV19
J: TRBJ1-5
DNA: TGTGCCAGTAGTAGCGTGGGGAATCAGCCCCAGCATTTT
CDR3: CASSSVGNQPQHF

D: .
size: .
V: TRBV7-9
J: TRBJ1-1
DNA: TGTGCCGATTGGGAACAGTCCTCTCCTGAAGCTTTCTTT
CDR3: CADWEQSSPEAFF

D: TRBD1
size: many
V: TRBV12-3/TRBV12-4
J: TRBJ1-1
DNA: TGTGCCAGCAGGGGACAGGGAGCCACTGAAGCTTTCTTT
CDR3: CASRGQGATEAFF

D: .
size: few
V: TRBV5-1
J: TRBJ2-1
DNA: TGCGCCAGCAGTTGGGGTGTCCCGACTGAGCAGTTCTTC
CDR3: CASSWGVPTEQFF

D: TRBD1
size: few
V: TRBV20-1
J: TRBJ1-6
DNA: TGCAGTGTCGGACAGGGTAATTCACCCCTCCACTTT
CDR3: CSVGQGNSPLHF

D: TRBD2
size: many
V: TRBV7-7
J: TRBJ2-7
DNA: TGTGCTAGCAGCCCCGGACTAGCGGGAGCAGGCTACGAGCAGTACTTC
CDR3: CASSPGLAGAGYEQYF

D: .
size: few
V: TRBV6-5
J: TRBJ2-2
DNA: TGTGCCAGCAGTCTCGGACGGGACGCGGGGACCGGGGAGCTGTTTTTT
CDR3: CASSLGRDAGTGELFF

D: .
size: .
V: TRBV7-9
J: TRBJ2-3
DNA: TGTGCCAGCACCCGGTGGTCCACAGATACGCAGTATTTT
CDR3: CASTRWSTDTQYF

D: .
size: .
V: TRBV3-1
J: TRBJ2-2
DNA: TGTGCCAGCAGCCCTCGTGGAAGAGCGAACACCGGGGAGCTGTTTTTT
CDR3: CASSPRGRANTGELFF

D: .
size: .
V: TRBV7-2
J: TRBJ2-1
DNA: TGTGCCAGCAGCTCTCTAGGCCCTTGGGACAATGAGCAGTTCTTC
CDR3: CASSSLGPWDNEQFF

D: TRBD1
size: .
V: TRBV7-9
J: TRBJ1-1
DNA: TGTGCCAGCAGTTCCAGGGGGCTTTTGGACACTGAAGCTTTCTTT
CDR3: CASSSRGLLDTEAFF

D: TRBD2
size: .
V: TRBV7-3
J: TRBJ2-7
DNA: TGTGCCAGCAGCTTAGGGTCTAGCGGGGACGATACTACGAGCAGTGAGTACTTC
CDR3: CASSLGSSGDDTTSSEYF

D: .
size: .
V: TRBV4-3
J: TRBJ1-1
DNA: TGCGCCAGCAGCCAAGATGGGGGGCGGGGGTGGAACACTGAAGCTTTCTTT
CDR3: CASSQDGGRGWNTEAFF

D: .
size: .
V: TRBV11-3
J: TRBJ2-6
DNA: TGTGCCAGCAGCCCAGGGATTGGGGCCAACGTCCTGACTTTC
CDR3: CASSPGIGANVLTF

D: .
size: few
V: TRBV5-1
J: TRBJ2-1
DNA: TGCGCCAGCAGCTTGGACTCCGGTAGGGTGCAGTTCTTC
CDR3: CASSLDSGRVQFF

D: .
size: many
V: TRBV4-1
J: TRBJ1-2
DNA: TGCGCCAGCAGCCAAGCTGCAAGCCCCCTTACCGATGGCTACACCTTC
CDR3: CASSQAASPLTDGYTF

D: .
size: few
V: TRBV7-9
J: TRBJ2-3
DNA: TGTGCCAGCAGATTATCTTCCGATACGCAGTATTTT
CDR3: CASRLSSDTQYF

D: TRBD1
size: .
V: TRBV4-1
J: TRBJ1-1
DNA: TGCGCCAGCAGGTCCCAGGGGGTTGACACTGAAGCTTTCTTT
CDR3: CASRSQGVDTEAFF

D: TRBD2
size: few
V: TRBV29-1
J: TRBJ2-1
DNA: TGCAGCGTTGAAGATCGCGGGAGGGGCAATGAGCAGTTCTTC
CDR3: CSVEDRGRGNEQFF

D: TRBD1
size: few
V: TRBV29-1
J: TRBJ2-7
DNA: TGCAGCGCTAGGGGACAGGGAGTCTCCTACGAGCAGTACTTC
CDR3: CSARGQGVSYEQYF

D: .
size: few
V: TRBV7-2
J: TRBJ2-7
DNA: TGTGCCAGCAGCACCGCAAACTCCTACGAGCAGTACTTC
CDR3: CASSTANSYEQYF

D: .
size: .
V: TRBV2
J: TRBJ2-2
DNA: TGTGCCAGCAGCGTGACGAACGGGGAGCTGTTTTTT
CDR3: CASSVTNGELFF